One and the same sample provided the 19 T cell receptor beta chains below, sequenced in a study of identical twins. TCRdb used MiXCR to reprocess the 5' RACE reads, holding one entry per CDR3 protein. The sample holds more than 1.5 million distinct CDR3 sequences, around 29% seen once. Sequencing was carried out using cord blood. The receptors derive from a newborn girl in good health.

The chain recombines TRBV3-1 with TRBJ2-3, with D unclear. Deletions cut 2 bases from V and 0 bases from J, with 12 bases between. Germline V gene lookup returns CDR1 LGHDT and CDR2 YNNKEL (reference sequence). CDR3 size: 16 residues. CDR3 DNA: TGTGCCAGCAGCCAACCAGCCAGAAGGAGCACAGATACGCAGTATTTT. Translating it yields CASSQPARRSTDTQYF.

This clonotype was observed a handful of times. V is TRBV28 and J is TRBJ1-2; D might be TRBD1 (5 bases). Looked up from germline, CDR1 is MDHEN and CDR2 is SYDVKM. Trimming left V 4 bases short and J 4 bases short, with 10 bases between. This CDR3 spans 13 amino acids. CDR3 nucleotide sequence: TGTGCCAGCAGTTGGGCAGGGTCCTATGGCTACACCTTC. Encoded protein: CASSWAGSYGYTF.

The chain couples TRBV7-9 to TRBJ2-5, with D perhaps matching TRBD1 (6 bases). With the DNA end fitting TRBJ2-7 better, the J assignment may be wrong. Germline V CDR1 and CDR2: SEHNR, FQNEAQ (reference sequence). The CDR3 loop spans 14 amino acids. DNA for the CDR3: TGTGCCAGCAGCGTCAGGGGCGTACGAGTCGAGCAGTACTTC. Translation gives CASSVRGVRVEQYF.

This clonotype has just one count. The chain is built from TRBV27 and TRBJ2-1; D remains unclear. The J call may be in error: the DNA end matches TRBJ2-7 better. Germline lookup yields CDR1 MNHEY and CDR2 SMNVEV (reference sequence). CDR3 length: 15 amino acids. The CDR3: CASSFGLVAYNEQYF. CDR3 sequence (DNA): TGTGCCAGCAGTTTTGGGCTAGTGGCGTACAATGAGCAGTACTTC.

The CDR3 nucleotides read TGTGCCAGCAGGATCAGGGAGGAAGGCTACACCTTC. Encoded protein: CASRIREEGYTF. V is TRBV6-6 and J is TRBJ1-2; weak D call: TRBD1 (5 bases). Deletions cut 6 bases from V and 8 bases from J, with 13 bases between. CDR3 size: 12 residues. Germline V gives CDR1 MNHNY, CDR2 SVGAGI (reference sequence).

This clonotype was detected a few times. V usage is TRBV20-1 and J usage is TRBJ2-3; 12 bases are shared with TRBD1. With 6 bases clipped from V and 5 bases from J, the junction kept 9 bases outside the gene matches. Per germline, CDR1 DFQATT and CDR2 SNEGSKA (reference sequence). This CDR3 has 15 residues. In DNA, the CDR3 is TGCAGTGCCCTTAGGGACAGGGGGCATAGAGATACGCAGTATTTT. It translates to CSALRDRGHRDTQYF.

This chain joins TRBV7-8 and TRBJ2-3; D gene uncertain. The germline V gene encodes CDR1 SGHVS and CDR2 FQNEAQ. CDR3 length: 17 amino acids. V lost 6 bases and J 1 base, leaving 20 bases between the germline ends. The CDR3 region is CASRAESVDQGTDTQYF. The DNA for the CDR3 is TGTGCCAGCAGGGCGGAGTCGGTAGATCAGGGCACAGATACGCAGTATTTT.

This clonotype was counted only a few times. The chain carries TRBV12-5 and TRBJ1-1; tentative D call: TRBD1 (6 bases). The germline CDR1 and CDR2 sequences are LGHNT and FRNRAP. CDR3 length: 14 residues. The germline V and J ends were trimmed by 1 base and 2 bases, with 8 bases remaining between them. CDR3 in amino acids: CASGLAGTNTEAFF. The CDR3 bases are TGTGCTAGTGGTTTGGCCGGGACAAACACTGAAGCTTTCTTT.

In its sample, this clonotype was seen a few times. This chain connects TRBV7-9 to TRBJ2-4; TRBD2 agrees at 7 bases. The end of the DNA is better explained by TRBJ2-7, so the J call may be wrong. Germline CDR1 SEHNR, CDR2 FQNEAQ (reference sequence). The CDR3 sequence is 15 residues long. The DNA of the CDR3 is TGTGCCAGCAGCTTAAGCTCAGCGGGGATCTACGAGCAGTACTTC. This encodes CASSLSSAGIYEQYF.

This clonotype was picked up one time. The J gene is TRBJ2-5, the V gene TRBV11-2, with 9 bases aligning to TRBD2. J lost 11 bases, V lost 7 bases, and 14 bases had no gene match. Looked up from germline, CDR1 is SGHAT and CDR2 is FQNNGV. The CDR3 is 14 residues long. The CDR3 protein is CASTPAGGNNEQYF. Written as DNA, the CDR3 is TGTGCCAGCACCCCAGCGGGGGGCAACAATGAGCAGTACTTC.

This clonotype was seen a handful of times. CDR3 in amino acids: CASSLSAATNEKLFF. For the CDR3, the DNA is TGTGCCAGCAGCTTAAGCGCGGCAACTAATGAAAAACTGTTTTTT. This sequence joins TRBV7-8 and TRBJ1-4; D not resolved. Per germline, CDR1 SGHVS and CDR2 FQNEAQ. Between the trimmed V and J ends, which lost 2 bases and 0 bases, there was a span of 7 bases. There are 15 residues in the CDR3.

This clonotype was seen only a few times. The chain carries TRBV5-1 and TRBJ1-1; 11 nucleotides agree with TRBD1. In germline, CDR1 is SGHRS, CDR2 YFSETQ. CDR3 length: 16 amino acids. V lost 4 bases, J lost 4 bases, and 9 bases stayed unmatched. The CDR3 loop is CASSRAGQGGVTEAFF. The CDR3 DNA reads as TGCGCCAGCAGCCGAGCGGGACAGGGGGGGGTCACTGAAGCTTTCTTT.

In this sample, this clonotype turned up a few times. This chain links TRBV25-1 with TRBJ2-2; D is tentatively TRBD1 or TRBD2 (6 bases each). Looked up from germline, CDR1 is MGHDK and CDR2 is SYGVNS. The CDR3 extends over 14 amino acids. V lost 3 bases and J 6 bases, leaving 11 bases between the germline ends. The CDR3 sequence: CASSDPRGAGELFF. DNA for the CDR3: TGTGCCAGCAGTGATCCTAGGGGGGCCGGGGAGCTGTTTTTT.

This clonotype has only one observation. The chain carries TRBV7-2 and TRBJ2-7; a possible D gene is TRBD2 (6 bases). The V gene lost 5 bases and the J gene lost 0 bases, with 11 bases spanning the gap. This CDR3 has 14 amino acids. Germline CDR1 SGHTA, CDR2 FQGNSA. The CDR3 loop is CASSRDFPSYEQYF. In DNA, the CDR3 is TGTGCCAGCAGCCGGGACTTCCCCTCCTACGAGCAGTACTTC.

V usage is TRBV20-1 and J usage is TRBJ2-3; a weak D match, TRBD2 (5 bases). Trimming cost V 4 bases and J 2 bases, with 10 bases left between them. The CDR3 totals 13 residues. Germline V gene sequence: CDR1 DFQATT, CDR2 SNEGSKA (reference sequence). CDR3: CSAISGNTDTQYF. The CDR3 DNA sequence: TGCAGTGCTATCTCGGGGAACACAGATACGCAGTATTTT.

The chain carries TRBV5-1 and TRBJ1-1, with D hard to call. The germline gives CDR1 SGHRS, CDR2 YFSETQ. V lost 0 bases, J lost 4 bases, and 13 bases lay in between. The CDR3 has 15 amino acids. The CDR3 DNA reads TGCGCCAGCAGCTTGGCCGCTTGGCCCCTCACTGAAGCTTTCTTT. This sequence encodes CASSLAAWPLTEAFF.

Here the CDR3 reads CSASGTSGGRYNEQFF. The CDR3 region has the DNA TGCAGTGCCTCCGGGACTAGCGGGGGGAGATACAATGAGCAGTTCTTC. The V and J genes are TRBV20-1 and TRBJ2-1; 15 bases match TRBD2. From germline, CDR1 is DFQATT and CDR2 SNEGSKA (reference sequence). This CDR3 contains 16 residues. V lost 6 bases, J lost 4 bases, and 7 bases stayed unmatched.

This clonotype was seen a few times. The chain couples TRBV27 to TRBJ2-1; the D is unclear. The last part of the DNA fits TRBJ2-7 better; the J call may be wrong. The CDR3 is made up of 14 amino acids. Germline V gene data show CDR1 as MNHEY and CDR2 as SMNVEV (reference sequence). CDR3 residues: CASSFGLPYNEQYF. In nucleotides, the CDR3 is TGTGCCAGCAGTTTTGGCCTCCCCTACAATGAGCAGTACTTC.

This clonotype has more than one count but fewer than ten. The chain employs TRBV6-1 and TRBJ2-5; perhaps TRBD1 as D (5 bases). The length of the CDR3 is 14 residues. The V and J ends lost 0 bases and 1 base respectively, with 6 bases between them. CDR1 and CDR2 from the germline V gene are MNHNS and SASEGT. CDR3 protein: CASSEAGPQETQYF. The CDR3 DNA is TGTGCCAGCAGTGAAGCGGGGCCCCAAGAGACCCAGTACTTC.